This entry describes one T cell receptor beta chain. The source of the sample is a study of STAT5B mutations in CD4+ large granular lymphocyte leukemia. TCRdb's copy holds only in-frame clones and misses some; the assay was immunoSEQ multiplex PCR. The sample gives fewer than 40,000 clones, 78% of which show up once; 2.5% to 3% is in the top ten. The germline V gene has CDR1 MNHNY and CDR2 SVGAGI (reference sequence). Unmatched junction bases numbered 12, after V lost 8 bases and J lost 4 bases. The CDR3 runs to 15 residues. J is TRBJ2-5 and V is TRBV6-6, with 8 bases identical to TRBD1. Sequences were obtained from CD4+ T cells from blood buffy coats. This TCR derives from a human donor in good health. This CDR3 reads CASGALGQGGETQYF. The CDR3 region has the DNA TGTGCCAGCGGAGCCCTCGGACAGGGAGGAGAGACCCAGTACTTC.